This entry lists 30 T cell receptor beta chains sequenced from one sample in a study of T cells after yellow fever vaccination. In TCRdb, the 5' RACE reads were re-called with MiXCR into one record per CDR3 protein. The sample shows 450,000 to 650,000 distinct CDR3 sequences, roughly 22% of them seen only once. The specimen was PBMCs, collected more than 20 days after the first yellow fever vaccination. These receptors were taken from a man younger than 30 who received the YFV17D yellow fever vaccine.

This clonotype has only a few counts. The chain employs TRBV7-2 and TRBJ1-5; 8 bases align to TRBD1. The V gene's germline CDR1 is SGHTA and CDR2 FQGNSA. The CDR3 spans 16 residues. V shed 5 bases and J 4 bases; nucleotides not matched to a gene: 10. As DNA, the CDR3 is TGTGCCAGCAGCCCTAGAGTCCAGGGGGCAAATCAGCCCCAGCATTTT. Protein product: CASSPRVQGANQPQHF. Supplemented by reference TRBV7-2 and TRBJ1-5, the full variable domain reads GAGVSQSPSNKVTEKGKDVELRCDPISGHTALYWYRQSLGQGLEFLIYFQGNSAPDKSGLPSDRFSAERTGGSVSTLTIQRTQQEDSAVYLCASSPRVQGANQPQHFGDGTRLSIL.

This clonotype turned up a few times. V is TRBV4-3 and J is TRBJ2-7; 8 nucleotides line up with TRBD1. Germline V gene data show CDR1 as LGHNA and CDR2 as YSLEER. The length of the CDR3 is 16 residues. With 0 bases clipped from V and 2 bases from J, the junction kept 6 bases outside the gene matches. The DNA for the CDR3 is TGCGCCAGCAGCCAAGACCTGGACAGGGCCGCCTACGAGCAGTACTTC. This gives the protein CASSQDLDRAAYEQYF.

This clonotype was seen ten or more times. This chain joins TRBV14 and TRBJ2-7; D unclear. This CDR3 has 13 residues. Deletions cut 1 base from V and 0 bases from J, with 4 bases between. Germline CDR1 SGHDN, CDR2 FVKESK. The CDR3 here is CASSQGSSYEQYF. The CDR3 DNA sequence: TGTGCCAGCAGCCAAGGCAGCTCCTACGAGCAGTACTTC.

The V and J genes are TRBV29-1 and TRBJ1-3; 9 bases map to TRBD1. The CDR3 runs to 19 residues. The ends lost 4 bases at V and 0 bases at J; junction bases unmatched: 16. Germline lookup yields CDR1 SQVTM and CDR2 ANQGSEA. In nucleotides, the CDR3 is TGCAGCGTTGCCACTTCGGACAGGGGTCCACTCCTCTCTGGAAACACCATATATTTT. Its protein product is CSVATSDRGPLLSGNTIYF.

This clonotype was seen a few times. The chain combines TRBV29-1 with TRBJ1-2; D remains ambiguous. CDR1 and CDR2 (germline): SQVTM, ANQGSEA. CDR3 length equals 11 residues. The ends were cut back, 8 bases at V and 4 bases at J, with 11 bases in the middle. CDR3 DNA sequence: TGCAGCCTGTGGGGAGGCTATGGCTACACCTTC. It yields the protein CSLWGGYGYTF.

The V call is TRBV7-3, the J call TRBJ2-2; no reliable D call. This CDR3 is 16 amino acids long. V shed 2 bases and J shed 5 bases, with 15 bases lying between them. Germline CDR1 SGHTA, CDR2 FQGTGA. The CDR3 coding sequence is TGTGCCAGCAGCTTACTCGAGCGAAGTGGGACCGGGGAGCTGTTTTTT. Protein: CASSLLERSGTGELFF. Supplemented by reference TRBV7-3 and TRBJ2-2, the full variable domain reads GAGVSQTPSNKVTEKGKYVELRCDPISGHTALYWYRQSLGQGPEFLIYFQGTGAADDSGLPNDRFFAVRPEGSVSTLKIQRTERGDSAVYLCASSLLERSGTGELFFGEGSRLTVL.

V gene TRBV19 combines with J gene TRBJ2-5; possibly TRBD1 for D (6 bases). CDR3 length equals 15 residues. Trimming cost V 3 bases and J 5 bases, with 16 bases left between them. Germline CDR1 and CDR2: LNHDA and SQIVND (reference sequence). The CDR3 loop reads CASSINRESWETQYF. The CDR3 DNA follows: TGTGCCAGTAGTATTAACAGGGAGTCTTGGGAGACCCAGTACTTC.

The gene calls are TRBV19 and TRBJ2-2; the match to TRBD2 covers 14 bases. The CDR3 covers 18 residues. In germline, CDR1 is LNHDA, CDR2 SQIVND (reference sequence). V trimming: 5 bases; J trimming: 4 bases; junction bases outside the gene matches: 9. The CDR3 reads CASSPFGLAGGGTGELFF. CDR3 nucleotide sequence: TGTGCCAGTAGTCCCTTTGGACTAGCGGGGGGAGGCACCGGGGAGCTGTTTTTT.

This clonotype came up a few times. The rearrangement links TRBV5-1 to TRBJ2-7; possible D gene TRBD2, 6 bases. The CDR3 covers 14 residues. The V end lost 0 bases, the J end lost 6 bases, and 13 bases lay between the germline ends. Germline CDR1 is SGHRS and CDR2 is YFSETQ. CDR3 coding DNA: TGCGCCAGCAGCTTGGATCCGGGGGTATCCGAGCAGTACTTC. It codes for CASSLDPGVSEQYF.

This chain joins TRBV6-1 and TRBJ2-7; 10 nucleotides align to TRBD1. Trimming took 4 bases from V and 2 from J; bases not matched to a gene: 5. The germline V gene encodes CDR1 MNHNS and CDR2 SASEGT. There are 15 residues in the CDR3. The CDR3 region is CASSGTGTGAYEQYF. The CDR3 region has the DNA TGTGCCAGCAGTGGCACCGGGACAGGGGCCTACGAGCAGTACTTC.

The chain recombines TRBV6-1 with TRBJ2-2, with a possible D match to TRBD2 (5 bases). The CDR3 runs to 16 residues. Looked up from germline, CDR1 is MNHNS and CDR2 is SASEGT. V was clipped by 7 bases and J by 1 base, with 16 bases between them. CDR3 bases: TGTGCCAGCAACCCCTCTCGGAGGCAGAACACCGGGGAGCTGTTTTTT. It translates to CASNPSRRQNTGELFF.

The rearrangement links TRBV20-1 to TRBJ2-1; TRBD2 agrees at 13 bases. The junction had 13 bases not matched to a gene; V was cut back by 2 bases and J by 15 bases. The CDR3 has 15 residues. Germline CDR1 reads DFQATT; CDR2 reads SNEGSKA (reference sequence). CDR3 DNA: TGCAGTGCTAGAAAACTAGCGGGGGGGCCCGGCTTACCGTTCTTC. Amino acid sequence: CSARKLAGGPGLPFF.

V and J are TRBV5-4 and TRBJ2-2; a possible D gene is TRBD1 (6 bases). This CDR3 comprises 16 residues. Germline assignment: CDR1 SGHNT and CDR2 YYREEE (reference sequence). Trimming removed 0 bases at V and 4 bases at J, with 13 bases between. The CDR3 DNA sequence: TGTGCCAGCAGCTTGGTTGCAGGGGCAACCACCGGGGAGCTGTTTTTT. This codes for CASSLVAGATTGELFF. The variable domain in full, with the rest retrieved from reference TRBV5-4 and TRBJ2-2, is ETGVTQSPTHLIKTRGQQVTLRCSSQSGHNTVSWYQQALGQGPQFIFQYYREEENGRGNFPPRFSGLQFPNYSSELNVNALELDDSALYLCASSLVAGATTGELFFGEGSRLTVL.

The chain combines TRBV12-3 or TRBV12-4 with TRBJ1-5; 7 nucleotides line up with TRBD1. Losses at the gene ends were 7 bases for V and 5 bases for J; bases not matched to a gene: 8. This CDR3 has 14 residues. The CDR3 loop is CASNGQVRDQPQHF. The CDR3 bases are TGTGCCAGCAACGGACAGGTTAGGGATCAGCCCCAGCATTTT.

This chain uses TRBV6-1 with TRBJ2-3; 14 bases fit TRBD2. Germline V CDR1 and CDR2: MNHNS, SASEGT. With 5 bases clipped from V and 6 bases from J, the junction kept 7 bases outside the gene matches. CDR3 size: 16 residues. The CDR3 protein is CASSTGLAGGFDTQYF. The CDR3 DNA reads TGTGCCAGCAGTACCGGACTAGCGGGGGGTTTCGATACGCAGTATTTT.

This clonotype showed up many times. The J gene is TRBJ1-2, the V gene TRBV12-3 or TRBV12-4, with TRBD1 identical over 8 bases. Germline trimming cut 6 bases from V and 8 bases from J; bases unmatched to any gene: 11. The CDR3 extends over 14 amino acids. The CDR3 DNA reads TGTGCCAGCAGCTACAATAGGGCAGGGGGCGGCTACACCTTC. Its protein is CASSYNRAGGGYTF.

The chain carries TRBV7-2 and TRBJ2-5, with D perhaps TRBD1 or TRBD2 (5 bases each). Trimming shortened V by 7 bases and J by 3 bases, and 15 bases separated the two germline ends. The germline gives CDR1 SGHTA, CDR2 FQGNSA. The CDR3 has 14 residues. The CDR3, as DNA: TGTGCCAGCACCCAGAGGGGAATAAAAGAGACCCAGTACTTC. It yields the protein CASTQRGIKETQYF.

The rearrangement links TRBV14 to TRBJ2-3, with TRBD1 as a possible D gene (5 bases). V lost 4 bases and J 4 bases, leaving 18 bases between the germline ends. CDR1 is SGHDN and CDR2 is FVKESK in the germline V gene. This CDR3 is built from 16 residues. The CDR3 coding sequence is TGTGCCAGCAGCCGGAACAGGTTACGTTCCGCAGATACGCAGTATTTT. Residues: CASSRNRLRSADTQYF.

This chain connects TRBV12-3 or TRBV12-4 to TRBJ2-5; 7 nucleotides align to TRBD2. This CDR3 spans 16 amino acids. The ends lost 8 bases at V and 4 bases at J; junction bases unmatched: 16. The CDR3, as DNA: TGTGCCAGCCAAAGGGGAGGGGAGCGAAGGGGAGAGACCCAGTACTTC. It codes for CASQRGGERRGETQYF.

In its sample, this clonotype was seen a few times. The V call is TRBV20-1, the J call TRBJ2-1; TRBD1 might be the D (5 bases). Germline V CDR1 and CDR2: DFQATT, SNEGSKA (reference sequence). The CDR3 totals 18 residues. The ends were cut back, 7 bases at V and 4 bases at J, with 29 bases in the middle. CDR3 DNA: TGCAGTGGGGCCTTCGGCAGGGCCCGTCCCTCCGGATACAATGAGCAGTTCTTC. Its translation is CSGAFGRARPSGYNEQFF.

This clonotype was counted between two and nine times. This chain joins TRBV7-9 and TRBJ1-1; tentative D call: TRBD1 (5 bases). The CDR3 consists of 15 residues. Germline CDR1 is SEHNR and CDR2 is FQNEAQ (reference sequence). V was cut by 5 bases and J by 8 bases, with 21 bases left in between. The CDR3 DNA sequence: TGTGCCAGCAGCGGGCGCTCGGCCGGGACCTCCGAAGCTTTCTTT. As protein: CASSGRSAGTSEAFF. Using reference TRBV7-9 and TRBJ1-1 for the parts outside the CDR3, the full variable domain is DTGVSQNPRHKITKRGQNVTFRCDPISEHNRLYWYRQTLGQGPEFLTYFQNEAQLEKSRLLSDRFSAERPKGSFSTLEIQRTEQGDSAMYLCASSGRSAGTSEAFFGQGTRLTVV.

The rearrangement links TRBV6-5 to TRBJ2-5; weak D call: TRBD1 (5 bases). The V gene's germline CDR1 is MNHEY and CDR2 SVGAGI. This CDR3 has 14 residues. V lost 2 bases and J lost 5, with 12 bases in between. This chain's CDR3 is CASSYGAGRETQYF. DNA of the CDR3: TGTGCCAGCAGTTACGGGGCAGGAAGGGAGACCCAGTACTTC.

J is TRBJ2-3 and V is TRBV30; D is possibly TRBD1 (5 bases). The V gene lost 2 bases and the J gene lost 2 bases, with 8 bases spanning the gap. Germline CDR1 GTSNPN, CDR2 SVGIG (reference sequence). This CDR3 has 13 amino acids. The chain's CDR3 is CAWSRGYTDTQYF. As DNA, the CDR3 is TGTGCCTGGAGTAGGGGATACACAGATACGCAGTATTTT.

The CDR3 DNA reads TGTGCCACCAGCAGAGATTATAGGAGTGGAAACACCATATATTTT. It specifies CATSRDYRSGNTIYF. The chain has TRBV15 and TRBJ1-3; D is ambiguous. V was cut by 0 bases and J by 3 bases, with 9 bases left in between. CDR1 is LNHNV, CDR2 YYDKDF, per germline (reference sequence). The CDR3 contains 15 residues. Complete variable domain (other parts from reference TRBV15 and TRBJ1-3): DAMVIQNPRYQVTQFGKPVTLSCSQTLNHNVMYWYQQKSSQAPKLLFHYYDKDFNNEADTPDNFQSRRPNTSFCFLDIRSPGLGDTAMYLCATSRDYRSGNTIYFGEGSWLTVV.

In its sample, this clonotype was seen a few times. The chain has TRBV5-1 and TRBJ2-7; D is undetermined. Trimming took 1 base from V and 5 from J, leaving 16 bases between them. The length of the CDR3 is 15 residues. Germline V gene data show CDR1 as SGHRS and CDR2 as YFSETQ. The CDR3 region has the DNA TGCGCCAGCAGCTTGTTTAGGCCTGCGTCCAACGAGCAGTACTTC. It encodes CASSLFRPASNEQYF. The whole variable domain, filled in from reference TRBV5-1 and TRBJ2-7, reads KAGVTQTPRYLIKTRGQQVTLSCSPISGHRSVSWYQQTPGQGLQFLFEYFSETQRNKGNFPGRFSGRQFSNSRSEMNVSTLELGDSALYLCASSLFRPASNEQYFGPGTRLTVT.

V usage is TRBV7-3 and J usage is TRBJ1-3, with D perhaps TRBD1 (5 bases). The V end lost 7 bases, the J end lost 4 bases, and 26 bases lay between the germline ends. Germline CDR1 reads SGHTA; CDR2 reads FQGTGA. CDR3 length: 18 residues. The CDR3 DNA reads as TGTGCCAGCAAGGAGTGGGGGGGACCCGAGGGCCCCGGAAACACCATATATTTT. Protein sequence: CASKEWGGPEGPGNTIYF.

A few counts support this clonotype. The rearrangement joins TRBV6-5 to TRBJ2-3; a weak D match, TRBD1 (6 bases). Trimming removed 6 bases at V and 2 bases at J, with 15 bases between. CDR3 length: 15 amino acids. In germline, CDR1 is MNHEY, CDR2 SVGAGI. The CDR3, as DNA: TGTGCCAGCAGAAACTTACAGGGTACCACAGATACGCAGTATTTT. It yields the protein CASRNLQGTTDTQYF.

This CDR3 is CASLRSGANVLTF. The CDR3 bases are TGTGCCAGTCTCCGCTCTGGGGCCAACGTCCTGACTTTC. The V gene is TRBV6-8, the J gene TRBJ2-6; D uncertain. The CDR3 spans 13 residues. Trimming shortened V by 9 bases and J by 0 bases, and 6 bases separated the two germline ends. CDR1 MNHGY and CDR2 SAAAGT come from the germline V gene.

V gene TRBV24-1 combines with J gene TRBJ1-2, with D maybe TRBD1 (5 bases). Germline V CDR1 and CDR2: KGHDR, SFDVKD. V shed 7 bases and J shed 2 bases, with 13 bases lying between them. The CDR3 is 14 amino acids. The DNA of the CDR3 is TGTGCCACCAGACCGAATGGGGACAACTATGGCTACACCTTC. This sequence encodes CATRPNGDNYGYTF.

This clonotype was counted many times. The gene calls are TRBV5-1 and TRBJ2-5, with TRBD2 matching over 8 bases. Trimming took 0 bases from V and 4 from J; bases not matched to a gene: 5. This CDR3 is 15 amino acids long. Looked up from germline, CDR1 is SGHRS and CDR2 is YFSETQ. CDR3 nucleotides: TGCGCCAGCAGCTTGGCCGGGACTAGAGCAGAGACCCAGTACTTC. Amino acids: CASSLAGTRAETQYF.